This T cell receptor (beta chain) came from a study of radiation and T cells in renal cell carcinoma. Across the whole study: Nephrectomy followed 15 Gy stereotactic body radiation by 4 weeks.

The time point is: baseline pretreatment blood. Noted treatment: 15 Gy SBRT to primary tumor, nephrectomy 4 weeks later. Clear cell pathology was present in this patient's renal cell carcinoma. The repertoire was sequenced with immunoSEQ multiplex PCR; TCRdb's copy has only in-frame clones and lacks some. The sample has some 100,000 clones, over 75% seen once. V was pared by 0 bases and J by 0 bases, with 3 bases between. The CDR3 is 14 amino acids. Germline CDR1 is SGHRS and CDR2 is YFSETQ. With respect to this clone: The antigen is unknown. The sample holds other DNA sequences that translate to the same CDR3.

Overall study findings and caveats: From baseline, blood top tumor clonotypes peaked at 2 weeks post-radiation.

The rearrangement links TRBV5-1 to TRBJ2-2; no firm D call. The source is a man aged 60 to 69 with renal cell carcinoma. The source was blood, collected from a patient whose treatment included radiotherapy and nephrectomy. The CDR3 region has the DNA TGCGCCAGCAGCTTGGGGCCGAACACCGGGGAGCTGTTTTTT. Translated: CASSLGPNTGELFF.